This T cell receptor beta chain was profiled in a study of beta chain features in type 1 diabetes. This clone was counted a few times. The CDR3 is 14 amino acids. With 6 bases removed from V and 1 base from J, the gap between germline ends came to 15 bases. CDR1 is SQVTM, CDR2 ANQGSEA, per germline. All of the isolated RNA was reverse transcribed, so expressed TCRB transcripts were sequenced. Measured with immunoSEQ multiplex PCR; TCRdb has only the in-frame clones, and not every one. The repertoire holds about 160,000 clones, with about 9.1% as singletons. This clonotype was obtained from a woman between 18 and 29 years old in good health. The chain uses TRBV29-1 and TRBJ2-5, with D tentatively TRBD2 (6 bases). Sequencing was done on a sample of central memory CD4+ T cells from blood. CDR3 coding DNA: TGCAGCGTGGTTCGAGCGGGCCTCCAAGAGACCCAGTACTTC. It codes for CSVVRAGLQETQYF.